This TCR beta chain was identified in a study of shared clonotypes between healthy human individuals. Naivety among CD8 cells was defined by CD45RO negativity and positive CCR7 selection, thereby excluding terminally differentiated effector memory CD45RA+ cells. The CDR3 spans 14 residues. Germline-derived CDR1 and CDR2 are MNHNS and SASEGT. With V trimmed by 7 bases and J by 2 bases, 5 bases remained unmatched. The sorted-subset replicate PCRs were given 200 ng DNA, which is roughly 30,000 T cell genomes. The table came from immunoSEQ multiplex PCR; TCRdb's copy has only in-frame clones and leaves some out. The sample lists more than 600,000 clones, just over 90% occurring once. Worth noting for this clone: The target antigen is unknown.

Study-wide results and limits: In a few donors, about 5% of naive CD4 clonotypes appeared in common. Non-shared clonotypes were found to have lower generation probabilities than the clonotypes that were shared by all four of the sorted-subset donors.

V and J are TRBV6-1 and TRBJ2-7; 10 bases fit TRBD2. The sequenced sample was naive CD8+ T cells sorted from blood. The sequence came from a man under 40 in good health. The CDR3 DNA sequence: TGTGCCAGCACCAGACTAGCGGGCACCTACGAGCAGTACTTC. Protein: CASTRLAGTYEQYF.